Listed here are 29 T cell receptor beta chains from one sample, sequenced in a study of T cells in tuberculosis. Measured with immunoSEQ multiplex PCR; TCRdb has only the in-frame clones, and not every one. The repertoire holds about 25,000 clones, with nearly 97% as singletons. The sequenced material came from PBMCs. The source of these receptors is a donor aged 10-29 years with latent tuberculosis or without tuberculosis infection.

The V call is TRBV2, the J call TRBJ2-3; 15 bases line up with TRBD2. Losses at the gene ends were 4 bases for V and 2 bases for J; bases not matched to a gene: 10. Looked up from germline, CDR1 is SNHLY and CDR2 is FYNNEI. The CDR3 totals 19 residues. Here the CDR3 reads CASSVLGLAGGPNTDTQYF. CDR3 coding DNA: TGTGCCAGCAGTGTTTTGGGACTAGCGGGGGGCCCGAACACAGATACGCAGTATTTT.

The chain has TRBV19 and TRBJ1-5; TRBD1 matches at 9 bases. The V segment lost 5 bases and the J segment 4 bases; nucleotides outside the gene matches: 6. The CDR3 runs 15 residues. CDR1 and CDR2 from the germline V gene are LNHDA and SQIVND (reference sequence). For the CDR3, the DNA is TGTGCCAGTAGTCTCCGGACAGGGGATAATCAGCCCCAGCATTTT. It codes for CASSLRTGDNQPQHF.

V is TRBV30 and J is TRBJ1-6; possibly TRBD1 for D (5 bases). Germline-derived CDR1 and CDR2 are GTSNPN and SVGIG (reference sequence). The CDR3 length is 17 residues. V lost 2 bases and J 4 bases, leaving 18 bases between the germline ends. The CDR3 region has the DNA TGTGCCTGGAGTCCGCCAGGGCTTGGGAAATATAATTCACCCCTCCACTTT. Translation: CAWSPPGLGKYNSPLHF.

In nucleotides, the CDR3 is TGTGCCAGTAGTGCGACAGGGACTCTTGCCTATGGCTACACCTTC. Translation: CASSATGTLAYGYTF. This chain connects TRBV19 to TRBJ1-2, with 7 bases fitting TRBD1. In germline, CDR1 is LNHDA, CDR2 SQIVND (reference sequence). The V and J ends lost 5 bases and 4 bases, in that order; junction bases with no gene match: 10. The CDR3 covers 15 residues.

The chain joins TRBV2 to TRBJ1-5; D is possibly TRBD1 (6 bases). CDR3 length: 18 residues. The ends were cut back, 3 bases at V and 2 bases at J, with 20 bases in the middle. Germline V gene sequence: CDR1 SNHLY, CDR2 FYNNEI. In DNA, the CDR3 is TGTGCCAGCAGTGACTCCATAGGGGGGGGCTTGGGCAATCAGCCCCAGCATTTT. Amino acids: CASSDSIGGGLGNQPQHF.

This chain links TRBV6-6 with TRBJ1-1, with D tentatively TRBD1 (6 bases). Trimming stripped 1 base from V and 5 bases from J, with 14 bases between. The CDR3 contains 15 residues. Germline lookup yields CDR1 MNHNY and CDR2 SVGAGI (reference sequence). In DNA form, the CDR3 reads TGTGCCAGCAGTTACTTCAACAGGGCGAGTACTGAAGCTTTCTTT. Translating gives CASSYFNRASTEAFF.

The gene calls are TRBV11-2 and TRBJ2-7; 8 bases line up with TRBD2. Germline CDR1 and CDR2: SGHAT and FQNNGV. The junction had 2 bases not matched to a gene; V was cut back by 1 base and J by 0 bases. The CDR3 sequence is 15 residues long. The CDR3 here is CASSLAAGASYEQYV. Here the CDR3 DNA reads TGTGCCAGCAGCTTAGCAGCGGGGGCCTCCTACGAGCAGTACGTC.

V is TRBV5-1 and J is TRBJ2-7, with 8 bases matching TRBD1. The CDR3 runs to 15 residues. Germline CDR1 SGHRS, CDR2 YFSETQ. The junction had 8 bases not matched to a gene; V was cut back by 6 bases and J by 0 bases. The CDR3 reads CASKPGTGYSYEQYF. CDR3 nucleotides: TGCGCCAGCAAGCCCGGGACAGGCTACTCCTACGAGCAGTACTTC.

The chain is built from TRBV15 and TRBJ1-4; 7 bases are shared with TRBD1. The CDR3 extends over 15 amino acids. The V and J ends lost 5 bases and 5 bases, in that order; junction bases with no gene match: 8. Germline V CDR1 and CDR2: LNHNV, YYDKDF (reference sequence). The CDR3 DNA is TGTGCCACCAGCTCCCGACAGGGCCTGAATGAAAAACTGTTTTTT. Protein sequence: CATSSRQGLNEKLFF.

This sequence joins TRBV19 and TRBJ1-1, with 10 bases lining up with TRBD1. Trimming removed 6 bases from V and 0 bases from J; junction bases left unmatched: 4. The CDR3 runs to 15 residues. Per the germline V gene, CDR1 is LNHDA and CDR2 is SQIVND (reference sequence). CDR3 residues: CASSRQGALNTEAFF. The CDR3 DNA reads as TGTGCCAGTAGCCGACAGGGGGCGTTGAACACTGAAGCTTTCTTT.

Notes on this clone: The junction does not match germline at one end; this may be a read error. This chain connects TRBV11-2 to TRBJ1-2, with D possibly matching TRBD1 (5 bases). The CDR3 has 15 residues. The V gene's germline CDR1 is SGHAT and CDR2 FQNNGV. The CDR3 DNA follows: TGTGCCAGCAGCCTAGAAGTCGGGGGGTTATTGAGCTACACCTTC. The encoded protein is CASSLEVGGLLSYTF.

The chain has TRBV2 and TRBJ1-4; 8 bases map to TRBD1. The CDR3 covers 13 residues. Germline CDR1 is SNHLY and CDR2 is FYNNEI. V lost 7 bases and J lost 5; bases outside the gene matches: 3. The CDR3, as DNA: TGTGCCAGCAAGAGGACAGGGAATGAAAAACTGTTTTTT. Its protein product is CASKRTGNEKLFF.

This CDR3 reads CASLIATGTVREKLFF. The CDR3 DNA is TGTGCCAGTCTAATTGCAACCGGGACAGTACGTGAAAAACTGTTTTTT. This chain connects TRBV2 to TRBJ1-4; TRBD1 aligns across 7 bases. The CDR3 is made up of 16 amino acids. Trimming removed 9 bases from V and 7 bases from J; junction bases left unmatched: 17. The germline V gene has CDR1 SNHLY and CDR2 FYNNEI.

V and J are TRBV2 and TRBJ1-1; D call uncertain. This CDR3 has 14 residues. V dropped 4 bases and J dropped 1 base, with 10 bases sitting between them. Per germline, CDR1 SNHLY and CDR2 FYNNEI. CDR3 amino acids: CASSVGPPNTEAFF. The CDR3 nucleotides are TGTGCCAGCAGTGTTGGGCCACCGAACACTGAAGCTTTCTTT.

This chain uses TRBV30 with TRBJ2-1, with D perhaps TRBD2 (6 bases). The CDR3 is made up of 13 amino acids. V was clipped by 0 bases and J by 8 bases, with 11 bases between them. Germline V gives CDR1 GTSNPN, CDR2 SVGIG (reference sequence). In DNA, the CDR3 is TGTGCCTGGAGTGTGGGGGGAGGCGATGAGCAGTTCTTC. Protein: CAWSVGGGDEQFF.

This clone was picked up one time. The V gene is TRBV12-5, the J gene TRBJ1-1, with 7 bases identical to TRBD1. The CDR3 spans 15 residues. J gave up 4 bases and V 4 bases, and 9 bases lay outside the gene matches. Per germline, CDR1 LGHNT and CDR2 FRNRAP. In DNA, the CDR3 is TGTGCTAGTGGTTGGACCGGGACAGCGGGCACTGAAGCTTTCTTT. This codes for CASGWTGTAGTEAFF.

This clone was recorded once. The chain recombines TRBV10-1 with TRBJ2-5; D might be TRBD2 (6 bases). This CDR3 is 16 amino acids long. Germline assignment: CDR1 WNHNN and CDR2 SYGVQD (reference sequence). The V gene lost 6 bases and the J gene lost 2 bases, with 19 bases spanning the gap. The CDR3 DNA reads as TGCGCCAGCAGCGAAATACGAGCCGGGACTCAAGAGACCCAGTACTTC. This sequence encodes CASSEIRAGTQETQYF.

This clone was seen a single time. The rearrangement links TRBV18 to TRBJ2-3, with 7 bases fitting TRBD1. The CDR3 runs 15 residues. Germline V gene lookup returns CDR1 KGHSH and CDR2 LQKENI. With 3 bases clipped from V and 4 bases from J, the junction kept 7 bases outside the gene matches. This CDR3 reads CASSPPKTGPDTQYF. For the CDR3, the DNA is TGTGCCAGCTCACCCCCTAAGACAGGGCCAGATACGCAGTATTTT.

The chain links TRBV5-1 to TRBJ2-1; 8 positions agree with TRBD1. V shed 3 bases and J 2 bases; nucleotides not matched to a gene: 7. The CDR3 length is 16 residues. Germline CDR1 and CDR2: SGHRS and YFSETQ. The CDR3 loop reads CASSSSGTGAYNEQFF. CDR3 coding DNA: TGCGCCAGCAGCTCGTCGGGGACAGGAGCCTACAATGAGCAGTTCTTC.

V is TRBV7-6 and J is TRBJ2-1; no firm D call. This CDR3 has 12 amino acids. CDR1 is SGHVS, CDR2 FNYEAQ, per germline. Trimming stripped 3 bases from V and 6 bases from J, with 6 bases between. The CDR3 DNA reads TGTGCCAGCAGCTTCAGGCGCAATGAGCAGTTCTTC. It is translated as CASSFRRNEQFF. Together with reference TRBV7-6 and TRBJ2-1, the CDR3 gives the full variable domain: GAGVSQSPRYKVTKRGQDVALRCDPISGHVSLYWYRQALGQGPEFLTYFNYEAQQDKSGLPNDRFSAERPEGSISTLTIQRTEQRDSAMYRCASSFRRNEQFFGPGTRLTVL.

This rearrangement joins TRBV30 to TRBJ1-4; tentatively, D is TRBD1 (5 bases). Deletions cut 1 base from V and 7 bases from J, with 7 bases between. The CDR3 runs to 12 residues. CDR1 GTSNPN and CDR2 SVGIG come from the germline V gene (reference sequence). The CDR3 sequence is CAWSGRGEKLFF. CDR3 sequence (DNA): TGTGCCTGGAGTGGAAGGGGTGAAAAACTGTTTTTT.

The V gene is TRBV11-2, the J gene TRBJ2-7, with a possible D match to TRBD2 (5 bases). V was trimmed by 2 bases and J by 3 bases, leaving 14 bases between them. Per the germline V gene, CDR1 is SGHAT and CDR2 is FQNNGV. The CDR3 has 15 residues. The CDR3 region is CASSLLRRVNYEQYV. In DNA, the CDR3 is TGTGCCAGCAGCTTACTTCGGCGGGTGAACTACGAGCAGTACGTC.

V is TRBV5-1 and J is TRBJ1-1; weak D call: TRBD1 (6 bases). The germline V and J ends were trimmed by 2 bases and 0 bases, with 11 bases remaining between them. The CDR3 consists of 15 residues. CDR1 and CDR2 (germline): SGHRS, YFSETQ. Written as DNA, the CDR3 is TGCGCCAGCAGCTTCCTGGGGGCAGTGAACACTGAAGCTTTCTTT. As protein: CASSFLGAVNTEAFF.

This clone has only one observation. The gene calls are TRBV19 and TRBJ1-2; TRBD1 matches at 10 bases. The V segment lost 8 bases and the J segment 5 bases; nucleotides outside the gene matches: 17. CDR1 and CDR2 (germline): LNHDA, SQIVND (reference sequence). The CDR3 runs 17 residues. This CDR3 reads CASLSLPGTGAVYGYTF. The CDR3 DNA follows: TGTGCCAGTTTATCTCTCCCCGGGACAGGGGCCGTATATGGCTACACCTTC.

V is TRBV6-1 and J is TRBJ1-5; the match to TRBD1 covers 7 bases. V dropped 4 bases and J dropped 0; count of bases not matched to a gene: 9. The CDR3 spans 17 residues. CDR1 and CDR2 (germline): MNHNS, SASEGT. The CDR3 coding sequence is TGTGCCAGCAGTGTCCAAGGGGGCCTGGTTAGCAATCAGCCCCAGCATTTT. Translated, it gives CASSVQGGLVSNQPQHF.

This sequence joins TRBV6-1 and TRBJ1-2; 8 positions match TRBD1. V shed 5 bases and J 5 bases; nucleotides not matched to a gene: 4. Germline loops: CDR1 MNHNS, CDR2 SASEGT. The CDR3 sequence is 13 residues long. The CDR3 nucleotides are TGTGCCAGCAGTCGGACAGGGCTTTATGGCTACACCTTC. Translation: CASSRTGLYGYTF.

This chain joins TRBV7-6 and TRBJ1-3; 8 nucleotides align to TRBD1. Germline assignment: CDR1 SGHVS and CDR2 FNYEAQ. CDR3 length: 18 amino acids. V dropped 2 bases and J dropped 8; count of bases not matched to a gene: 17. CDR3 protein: CASSLPPYRDRRSDTIYF. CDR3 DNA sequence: TGTGCCAGCAGCTTACCACCATACCGGGACAGGAGGAGTGACACCATATATTTT.

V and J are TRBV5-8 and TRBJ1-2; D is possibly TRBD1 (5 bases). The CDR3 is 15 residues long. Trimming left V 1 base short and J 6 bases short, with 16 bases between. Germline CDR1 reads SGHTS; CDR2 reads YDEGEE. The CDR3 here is CASSLTPGIGDGYTF. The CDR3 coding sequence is TGTGCCAGCAGCTTGACCCCAGGGATTGGGGATGGCTACACCTTC.

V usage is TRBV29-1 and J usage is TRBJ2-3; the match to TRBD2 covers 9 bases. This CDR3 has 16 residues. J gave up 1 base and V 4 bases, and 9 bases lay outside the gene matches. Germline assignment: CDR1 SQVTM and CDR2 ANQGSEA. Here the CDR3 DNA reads TGCAGCGTTGCCGGCCGGAGCGGGGGGCGCACAGATACGCAGTATTTT. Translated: CSVAGRSGGRTDTQYF.